The rows below give T cell receptor beta chains drawn from one sample of a study of blood T cell repertoires in COVID-19. Libraries were prepared by immunoSEQ multiplex PCR; TCRdb keeps only in-frame clonotypes and omits some of them. There are about 380,000 clones in the sample; roughly 91% occur only once, and 1.2% lies in the top ten. Sequencing used PBMCs or T cells enriched from blood (not recorded which). All receptors derive from a woman aged 18-29 years who had recovered from COVID-19. Each CDR3 is given with its conserved first and last residue. The D gene is left open where the match is weak. Expanded clones get a size class; other rows say once, few or many, or leave the size out.

>TRBJ2-7|TRBV19|once|.
CASSIDSSYEQYF
TGTGCCAGTAGTATCGACAGTTCCTACGAGCAGTACTTC
>TRBJ2-3|TRBV5-1|.|.
CASSLDRVGTDTQYF
TGCGCCAGCAGCTTGGACAGGGTTGGCACAGATACGCAGTATTTT
>TRBJ1-6|TRBV28|.|TRBD1
CASTPSWAGGPYNSPLHF
TGTGCCAGCACCCCCTCCTGGGCAGGGGGCCCCTATAATTCACCCCTCCACTTT
>TRBJ1-2|TRBV9|.|.
CASSVEGPGVGYTF
TGTGCCAGCAGCGTAGAAGGGCCCGGGGTAGGCTACACCTTC
>TRBJ2-2|TRBV19|.|TRBD2
CASSKRTSGGSATTGELFF
TGTGCCAGTAGTAAACGGACTAGCGGGGGATCGGCGACCACCGGGGAGCTGTTTTTT
>TRBJ2-7|TRBV30|once|.
CATTGTTSYEQYF
TGTGCCACTACCGGGACAACTTCCTACGAGCAGTACTTC
>TRBJ2-7|TRBV7-2|.|TRBD1
CASSPVGGSSYEQYF
TGTGCCAGCAGCCCAGTAGGGGGCTCCTCCTACGAGCAGTACTTC
>TRBJ1-1|TRBV20-1|.|.
CSASWRRGGTEAFF
TGCAGTGCTAGTTGGAGAAGGGGCGGCACTGAAGCTTTCTTT
>TRBJ1-1|TRBV27|.|TRBD1
CASSLSQGANTEAFF
TGTGCCAGCAGTTTATCCCAGGGGGCCAACACTGAAGCTTTCTTT
>TRBJ2-7|TRBV30|.|.
CAWRARDGLDPYEQYF
TGTGCCTGGAGAGCGCGGGACGGCCTCGACCCCTACGAGCAGTACTTC
>TRBJ1-4|TRBV7-6|.|.
CASSFGGANEKLFF
TGTGCCAGCAGCTTCGGGGGGGCTAATGAAAAACTGTTTTTT
>TRBJ2-5|TRBV5-4|.|TRBD2
CASSLRLAGEQETQYF
TGTGCCAGCAGCTTGAGGCTAGCGGGGGAACAAGAGACCCAGTACTTC
>TRBJ2-7|TRBV19|.|TRBD1
CASSIQGAGEQYF
TGTGCCAGTAGTATACAGGGGGCTGGCGAGCAGTACTTC
>TRBJ2-7|TRBV4-1|.|.
CASSQVPQQYEQYF
TGCGCCAGCAGCCAAGTACCACAACAATACGAGCAGTACTTC
>TRBJ1-2|TRBV18|.|TRBD1
CASSPRQGRYGYTF
TGTGCCAGCTCACCACGACAGGGTCGTTATGGCTACACCTTC
>TRBJ2-7|TRBV29-1|.|TRBD1
CSVGGTESNQYF
TGCAGCGTTGGTGGGACAGAATCTAACCAGTACTTC
>TRBJ2-1|TRBV19|many|.
CASSTTLYNEQFF
TGTGCCAGTAGTACGACACTCTACAATGAGCAGTTCTTC
>TRBJ1-2|TRBV19|.|.
CASKPGLYGYTF
TGTGCCAGTAAGCCAGGACTCTATGGCTACACCTTC
>TRBJ1-4|TRBV14|few|TRBD1
CASSGLDRGKLFF
TGTGCCAGCAGCGGACTGGACAGGGGAAAACTGTTTTTT
>TRBJ1-6|TRBV3-1/TRBV3-2|.|.
CASSLRQGNSPLHF
TGTGCCAGCAGCCTTCGTCAGGGAAATTCACCCCTCCACTTT
>TRBJ2-2|TRBV7-2|.|TRBD1
CASSSGTGGFGELFF
TGTGCCAGCAGCTCCGGGACAGGGGGTTTCGGGGAGCTGTTTTTT
>TRBJ2-5|TRBV7-9|.|.
CASSLGLRREETQYF
TGTGCCAGCAGCTTAGGGTTGCGCAGGGAAGAGACCCAGTACTTC
>TRBJ1-2|TRBV12-3/TRBV12-4|.|.
CASSLDSDYGYTF
TGTGCCAGCAGTTTAGACAGTGACTATGGCTACACCTTC
>TRBJ1-4|TRBV18|.|.
CASSPLREGDEKLFF
TGTGCCAGCTCACCACTTAGAGAGGGGGATGAAAAACTGTTTTTT
>TRBJ2-2|TRBV7-3|.|.
CASRQYTGELFF
TGTGCCAGCAGACAGTACACCGGGGAGCTGTTTTTT
>TRBJ1-2|TRBV5-8|.|TRBD1
CASSPDRNYGYTF
TGTGCCAGCAGCCCGGACAGGAACTATGGCTACACCTTC
>TRBJ1-5|TRBV7-2|.|.
CASSFTASNQPQHF
TGTGCCAGCAGCTTCACAGCTAGCAATCAGCCCCAGCATTTT
>TRBJ2-2|TRBV3-1/TRBV3-2|.|.
CASSQQAGGTGELFF
TGTGCCAGCAGCCAACAGGCCGGGGGCACCGGGGAGCTGTTTTTT
>TRBJ1-1|TRBV4-1|.|.
CASSQPPRRPGEAFF
TGCGCCAGCAGCCAACCCCCGCGTAGGCCAGGGGAAGCTTTCTTT
>TRBJ2-7|TRBV6-5|.|.
CASIQLLGYEQYF
TGTGCCAGCATACAGCTTTTGGGCTACGAGCAGTACTTC
>TRBJ1-5|TRBV3-1/TRBV3-2|.|TRBD1
CASSRDRDQPQHF
TGTGCCAGCAGCCGGGACAGGGATCAGCCCCAGCATTTT
>TRBJ2-7|TRBV10-2|.|TRBD2
CASSEVASGYEQYF
TGCGCCAGCAGTGAGGTCGCTAGCGGCTACGAGCAGTACTTC
>TRBJ2-3|TRBV5-6|.|TRBD1
CASSPDRFDTQYF
TGTGCCAGCAGCCCGGACAGGTTTGATACGCAGTATTTT